One and the same sample provided the 3 T cell receptor beta chains below, sequenced in a study of cytomegalovirus exposure and HLA in healthy donors. This PCR relied on a set of 60 Vbeta primers and 13 Jbeta primers. Measured with immunoSEQ multiplex PCR; TCRdb has only the in-frame clones, and not every one. The sample consists of some 130,000 clones, about 80% of them appearing once. The sequenced sample was PBMCs. The origin of the receptors is a man in his forties in good health and CMV-seronegative.

V usage is TRBV11-2 and J usage is TRBJ2-3; TRBD1 might be the D (6 bases). The germline V gene has CDR1 SGHAT and CDR2 FQNNGV. This CDR3 is built from 18 residues. The germline V and J ends were trimmed by 1 base and 6 bases, with 23 bases remaining between them. CDR3 in DNA: TGTGCCAGCAGCTTAGTAGTATACGACAGGAGATTACTGGATACGCAGTATTTT. This sequence encodes CASSLVVYDRRLLDTQYF.

This clone was seen a few times. The V call is TRBV5-6, the J call TRBJ1-2, with D hard to call. Per germline, CDR1 SGHDT and CDR2 YYEEEE. The CDR3 loop spans 15 amino acids. V lost 2 bases and J 2 bases, leaving 13 bases between the germline ends. The CDR3 coding sequence is TGTGCCAGCAGCTTTGGGCCAGCCAGCAACTATGGCTACACCTTC. This encodes CASSFGPASNYGYTF.

This clone was seen once. The chain couples TRBV9 to TRBJ2-3; 12 nucleotides agree with TRBD2. With V trimmed by 4 bases and J by 14 bases, 8 bases remained unmatched. Germline loops: CDR1 SGDLS, CDR2 YYNGEE. The CDR3 is 13 amino acids. The DNA of the CDR3 is TGTGCCAGCAGCCCCAGGACTAGCGGGGTTGGGTATTTT. This codes for CASSPRTSGVGYF.